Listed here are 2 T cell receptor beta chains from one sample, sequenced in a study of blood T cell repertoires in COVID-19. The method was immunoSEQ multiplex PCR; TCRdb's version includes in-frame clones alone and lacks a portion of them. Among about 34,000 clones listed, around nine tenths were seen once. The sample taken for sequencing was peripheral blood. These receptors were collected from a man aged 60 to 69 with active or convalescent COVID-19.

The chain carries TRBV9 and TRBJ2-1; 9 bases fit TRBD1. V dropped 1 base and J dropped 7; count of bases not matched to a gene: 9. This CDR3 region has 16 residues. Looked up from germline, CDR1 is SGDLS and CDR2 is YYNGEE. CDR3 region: CASSVTPGTGKNEQFF. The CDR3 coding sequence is TGTGCCAGCAGCGTAACACCCGGGACAGGGAAGAATGAGCAGTTCTTC. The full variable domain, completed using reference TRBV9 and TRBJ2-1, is DSGVTQTPKHLITATGQRVTLRCSPRSGDLSVYWYQQSLDQGLQFLIQYYNGEERAKGNILERFSAQQFPDLHSELNLSSLELGDSALYFCASSVTPGTGKNEQFFGPGTRLTVL.

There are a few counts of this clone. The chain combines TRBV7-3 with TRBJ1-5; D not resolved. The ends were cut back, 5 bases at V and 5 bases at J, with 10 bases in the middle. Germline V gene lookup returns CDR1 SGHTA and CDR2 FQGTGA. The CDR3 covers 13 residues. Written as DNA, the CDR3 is TGTGCCAGCAGCCAGTTTCGGGATCAGCCCCAGCATTTT. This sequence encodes CASSQFRDQPQHF.